One and the same sample provided the 22 T cell receptor beta chains below, sequenced in a study of blood T cell repertoires in COVID-19. The assay was immunoSEQ multiplex PCR, and TCRdb's table has in-frame clones only and misses some. In the table there are 90,000 to 120,000 clones, 84% of which are singletons. Sequencing was performed on peripheral blood. These receptors were collected from a human donor in a cohort sampled during active COVID-19.

The genes are TRBV6-1 and TRBJ2-3; 7 bases are shared with TRBD1. V trimming: 4 bases; J trimming: 1 base; junction bases outside the gene matches: 14. The CDR3 is made up of 18 amino acids. Looked up from germline, CDR1 is MNHNS and CDR2 is SASEGT. CDR3 sequence reads: CASSAHNTGVLGTDTQYF. CDR3 DNA sequence: TGTGCCAGCAGTGCCCACAACACAGGGGTCCTGGGCACAGATACGCAGTATTTT.

This clone was seen a single time. The V gene is TRBV19, the J gene TRBJ1-4; D perhaps matches TRBD1 (6 bases). Germline V gives CDR1 LNHDA, CDR2 SQIVND (reference sequence). V was clipped by 9 bases and J by 7 bases, with 21 bases between them. The CDR3 is made up of 15 amino acids. The CDR3 sequence is CASAEPGQAGEKLFF. The CDR3 region has the DNA TGTGCCAGCGCCGAACCGGGACAAGCTGGTGAAAAACTGTTTTTT.

J is TRBJ1-1 and V is TRBV19; no clear D. Germline V CDR1 and CDR2: LNHDA, SQIVND (reference sequence). The CDR3 extends over 13 amino acids. The V and J ends lost 7 bases and 0 bases respectively, with 9 bases between them. The CDR3 loop reads CASTWRVNTEAFF. CDR3 sequence (DNA): TGTGCCAGTACCTGGAGGGTGAACACTGAAGCTTTCTTT.

This chain connects TRBV6-5 to TRBJ1-1, with TRBD1 identical over 7 bases. There are 14 residues in the CDR3. The J segment lost 1 base and the V segment lost 7 bases, leaving 6 bases of the junction unmatched. The germline V gene encodes CDR1 MNHEY and CDR2 SVGAGI. The CDR3 nucleotides are TGTGCCAGCACCCTTCGACAGGGGAACACTGAAGCTTTCTTT. Its protein is CASTLRQGNTEAFF.

This rearrangement joins TRBV12-3 or TRBV12-4 to TRBJ1-1, with D unclear. Trimming cost V 6 bases and J 4 bases, with 12 bases left between them. The CDR3 has 13 residues. CDR3 sequence (DNA): TGTGCCAGCAGGGCCCAGGTCTCCACTGAAGCTTTCTTT. The encoded protein is CASRAQVSTEAFF.

CDR3 sequence (DNA): TGTGCCAGCAGTGGGACAGTCGGCACTGAAGCTTTCTTT. It is translated as CASSGTVGTEAFF. The V call is TRBV12-3 or TRBV12-4, the J call TRBJ1-1; 7 nucleotides line up with TRBD1. The CDR3 spans 13 residues. V shed 5 bases and J 4 bases; nucleotides not matched to a gene: 4.

The rearrangement links TRBV4-1 to TRBJ2-7, with D perhaps matching TRBD1 (5 bases). The CDR3 totals 13 residues. V was cut by 0 bases and J by 6 bases, with 9 bases left in between. CDR1 is MGHRA and CDR2 is YSYEKL in the germline V gene. The CDR3: CASSQDKGSEQYF. The DNA of the CDR3 is TGCGCCAGCAGCCAAGATAAGGGGTCCGAGCAGTACTTC.

V usage is TRBV7-3 and J usage is TRBJ2-1, with D tentatively TRBD1 (6 bases). Trimming left V 2 bases short and J 1 base short, with 12 bases between. This CDR3 has 16 residues. The V gene's germline CDR1 is SGHTA and CDR2 FQGTGA. CDR3 coding DNA: TGTGCCAGCAGCTTATCAGGGGACGTATCCTACAATGAGCAGTTCTTC. Translating it yields CASSLSGDVSYNEQFF.

The gene calls are TRBV19 and TRBJ2-7; D is undetermined. Germline CDR1 reads LNHDA; CDR2 reads SQIVND (reference sequence). This CDR3 spans 13 amino acids. Deletions cut 3 bases from V and 4 bases from J, with 10 bases between. The chain's CDR3 is CASSMWRNYEQYF. In DNA form, the CDR3 reads TGTGCCAGTAGTATGTGGAGAAATTACGAGCAGTACTTC.

This chain joins TRBV5-5 and TRBJ2-7, with TRBD2 as a possible D gene (5 bases). Trimming took off 0 bases at V and 2 bases at J, with 12 bases between the two ends. The germline V gene encodes CDR1 SGHKS and CDR2 YYEKEE (reference sequence). The CDR3 extends over 15 amino acids. The CDR3 spells CASSLAGNTPYEQYV. The CDR3 DNA sequence: TGTGCCAGCAGCTTGGCCGGGAACACTCCCTACGAGCAGTACGTC.

The J gene is TRBJ1-2, the V gene TRBV7-2; possible D gene TRBD1, 6 bases. Trimming removed 2 bases from V and 3 bases from J, with 13 bases in between. Germline lookup yields CDR1 SGHTA and CDR2 FQGNSA. The CDR3 has 15 amino acids. For the CDR3, the DNA is TGTGCCAGCAGCTTAAACAGGGCCCAATACTATGGCTACACCTTC. This gives the protein CASSLNRAQYYGYTF.

The chain uses TRBV5-1 and TRBJ2-1; maybe TRBD1 (6 bases). This CDR3 spans 12 amino acids. The V and J ends lost 3 bases and 10 bases respectively, with 11 bases between them. Germline CDR1 reads SGHRS; CDR2 reads YFSETQ. The CDR3 DNA reads TGCGCCAGCAGCTGGACAGCGGAGGAGCAGTTCTTC. Translated, it gives CASSWTAEEQFF.

This clone was seen only once. The chain links TRBV4-1 to TRBJ2-5; a weak D match, TRBD1 (5 bases). The length of the CDR3 is 14 residues. V lost 1 base to trimming and J lost 1 base, with 7 bases between them. CDR1 MGHRA and CDR2 YSYEKL come from the germline V gene. The CDR3 sequence is CASSQGTSQETQYF. The CDR3 DNA reads TGCGCCAGCAGCCAAGGGACAAGCCAAGAGACCCAGTACTTC.

Written as DNA, the CDR3 is TGTGCCAGTAGGACCGGGACAGGGGTGTCACCCCTCCACTTT. The encoded protein is CASRTGTGVSPLHF. This sequence joins TRBV19 and TRBJ1-6; 10 bases align to TRBD1. V lost 6 bases and J lost 10; bases outside the gene matches: 6. Germline CDR1 and CDR2: LNHDA and SQIVND (reference sequence). The length of the CDR3 is 14 residues.

V is TRBV18 and J is TRBJ2-7; D possibly corresponds to TRBD2 (6 bases). CDR1 KGHSH and CDR2 LQKENI come from the germline V gene. Trimming left V 4 bases short and J 2 bases short, with 12 bases between. CDR3 length: 14 amino acids. The CDR3 loop reads CASSHGTAPYEQYV. The CDR3 nucleotides are TGTGCCAGCTCACACGGGACTGCACCCTACGAGCAGTACGTC.

The genes are TRBV10-3 and TRBJ2-5, with TRBD1 matching 9 bases. The J segment lost 1 base and the V segment lost 10 bases, leaving 4 bases of the junction unmatched. Germline CDR1 is ENHRY and CDR2 is SYGVKD. The CDR3 sequence is 13 residues long. The CDR3 DNA follows: TGTGCCAGCACAGGGGGCCCCCAAGAGACCCAGTACTTC. Protein sequence: CASTGGPQETQYF.

CDR3 residues: CASSIDGDLGTEAFF. CDR3 bases: TGTGCCAGTAGTATAGACGGGGATTTGGGCACTGAAGCTTTCTTT. This chain connects TRBV19 to TRBJ1-1; no firm D call. The CDR3 totals 15 residues. Deletions cut 0 bases from V and 4 bases from J, with 12 bases between. In germline, CDR1 is LNHDA, CDR2 SQIVND (reference sequence).

This rearrangement joins TRBV7-3 to TRBJ2-3; the match to TRBD1 covers 8 bases. This CDR3 has 15 residues. Germline-derived CDR1 and CDR2 are SGHTA and FQGTGA. V was pared by 5 bases and J by 5 bases, with 9 bases of the junction left unmatched. The CDR3 loop reads CASSARGRGVDTQYF. The DNA for the CDR3 is TGTGCCAGCAGCGCCAGGGGGCGCGGGGTAGATACGCAGTATTTT.

This chain uses TRBV19 with TRBJ1-5; 8 bases fit TRBD1. CDR1 and CDR2 (germline): LNHDA, SQIVND (reference sequence). With V trimmed by 3 bases and J by 7 bases, 8 bases remained unmatched. The CDR3 loop spans 15 amino acids. Written as DNA, the CDR3 is TGTGCCAGTAGTATCAGGACAGGGCCGGGGCAGCCCCAGCATTTT. This gives the protein CASSIRTGPGQPQHF.

This sequence joins TRBV14 and TRBJ2-2; unclear D gene. Germline CDR1 reads SGHDN; CDR2 reads FVKESK. Deletions cut 4 bases from V and 1 base from J, with 7 bases between. The CDR3 runs to 14 residues. CDR3 bases: TGTGCCAGCAGCCCAAGACAGAACACCGGGGAGCTGTTTTTT. Amino acids: CASSPRQNTGELFF.

This sequence joins TRBV6-5 and TRBJ2-7; D gene unclear. V shed 5 bases and J shed 7 bases, with 9 bases lying between them. The CDR3 consists of 11 residues. The germline gives CDR1 MNHEY, CDR2 SVGAGI. CDR3 nucleotides: TGTGCCAGCAGTCGAGATCGGGAGCAGTACTTC. Translating gives CASSRDREQYF.

The chain is built from TRBV6-2 or TRBV6-3 and TRBJ2-1, with D maybe TRBD2 (6 bases). V lost 4 bases, J lost 8 bases, and 15 bases lay in between. Germline CDR1 is MNHEY and CDR2 is SVGEGT. There are 14 residues in the CDR3. Written as DNA, the CDR3 is TGTGCCAGCAGTTCGGGACTGCAGGGCGATGAGCAGTTCTTC. It encodes CASSSGLQGDEQFF.